This TCR beta chain emerged from a study of T cells in Graves' hyperthyroidism and ophthalmopathy. Whole-study context: Before treatment of any kind, peripheral blood was taken at initial diagnosis. The study, taken as a whole, reports: Blood held most thyroid clonotypes expanded above 0.001 frequency.

The CDR3 regions of TCR beta were amplified from RNA transcripts. The HTBI primer set was used in a first-round RT-PCR of the TCR CDR3. TCRdb reprocessed the multiplex PCR reads via MiXCR and lists one record per CDR3 protein. The data hold some 600,000 distinct CDR3 sequences, with roughly 13% observed a single time. The CDR3 covers 14 residues. Germline V gene sequence: CDR1 MGHRA, CDR2 YSYEKL. Trimming removed 4 bases at V and 8 bases at J, with 14 bases between. This clonotype was seen a few times. Its specificity is unknown. What was sequenced was blood. The source is a woman aged 30 to 39 with Graves' hyperthyroidism that later progressed to Graves' ophthalmopathy. The rearrangement uses TRBV4-1 and TRBJ1-4, with no clear D. The CDR3 is CASSPREEREKLFF. In nucleotides, the CDR3 is TGCGCCAGCAGCCCGAGAGAGGAAAGGGAAAAACTGTTTTTT.